The 8 T cell receptor beta chains reported below all come from one sample, sequenced in a study of blood T cell repertoires in COVID-19. The protocol was immunoSEQ multiplex PCR, while the TCRdb copy is restricted to in-frame clones and leaves out a portion. The sample comprises some 400,000 clones, around 89% of which are singletons, and around 7% rests with the top ten. The sample comprised peripheral blood. These receptor sequences come from a man between 18 and 35 years old with active or convalescent COVID-19.

This chain joins TRBV27 and TRBJ2-1; the match to TRBD2 covers 10 bases. In germline, CDR1 is MNHEY, CDR2 SMNVEV (reference sequence). V lost 4 bases, J lost 4 bases, and 4 bases stayed unmatched. The CDR3 totals 15 residues. The DNA of the CDR3 is TGTGCCAGCAGTTCCGGGACTAGCGTGTACAATGAGCAGTTCTTC. Protein: CASSSGTSVYNEQFF.

This clone has only one observation. The chain couples TRBV28 to TRBJ1-2, with a weak D call TRBD1 (5 bases). V was trimmed by 6 bases and J by 6 bases, leaving 14 bases between them. This CDR3 spans 13 amino acids. Germline V gene sequence: CDR1 MDHEN, CDR2 SYDVKM. CDR3 loop: CASRPPGVHGYTF. The CDR3 nucleotides are TGTGCCAGCAGACCCCCGGGGGTACATGGCTACACCTTC.

There are a few counts of this clone. The rearrangement joins TRBV16 to TRBJ2-1; possibly TRBD1 for D (6 bases). V dropped 1 base and J dropped 7 bases, with 11 bases sitting between them. The CDR3 runs to 14 residues. Germline CDR1 reads KGHSY; CDR2 reads FQNENV. DNA for the CDR3: TGTGCCAGCAGCCAATTGGCTACAGGGAATGAGCAGTTCTTC. It translates to CASSQLATGNEQFF.

This clone was recorded a few times. The chain couples TRBV7-6 to TRBJ2-7; TRBD1 matches at 8 bases. CDR3 size: 13 residues. With 5 bases clipped from V and 2 bases from J, the junction kept 2 bases outside the gene matches. Germline CDR1 reads SGHVS; CDR2 reads FNYEAQ. In DNA, the CDR3 is TGTGCCAGCAGCACGGACAGGGCCTACGAGCAGTACTTC. The encoded protein is CASSTDRAYEQYF. The full variable domain, with the rest looked up from reference TRBV7-6 and TRBJ2-7, is GAGVSQSPRYKVTKRGQDVALRCDPISGHVSLYWYRQALGQGPEFLTYFNYEAQQDKSGLPNDRFSAERPEGSISTLTIQRTEQRDSAMYRCASSTDRAYEQYFGPGTRLTVT.

The chain employs TRBV14 and TRBJ2-7; no firm D call. CDR1 is SGHDN, CDR2 FVKESK, per germline. The CDR3 extends over 15 amino acids. V was pared by 1 base and J by 5 bases, with 15 bases between. CDR3: CASSQGVELPHEQYF. For the CDR3, the DNA is TGTGCCAGCAGCCAAGGCGTGGAGCTCCCCCACGAGCAGTACTTC.

The J gene is TRBJ1-2, the V gene TRBV6-5; D remains unclear. CDR1 and CDR2 (germline): MNHEY, SVGAGI. This CDR3 is 12 amino acids long. Trimming shortened V by 5 bases and J by 4 bases, and 8 bases separated the two germline ends. For the CDR3, the DNA is TGTGCCAGCAGTAATTCGGTCTATGGCTACACCTTC. It codes for CASSNSVYGYTF.

This clone occurred a few times. The chain carries TRBV5-1 and TRBJ1-6; D is uncertain. Between the trimmed V and J ends, which lost 4 bases and 7 bases, there was a span of 21 bases. CDR1 and CDR2 from the germline V gene are SGHRS and YFSETQ. CDR3 length equals 17 residues. As DNA, the CDR3 is TGCGCCAGCAGCACACGCAGCGAGATCTACGGGAATTCACCCCTCCACTTT. Its translation: CASSTRSEIYGNSPLHF. Using reference TRBV5-1 and TRBJ1-6 for the parts outside the CDR3, the full variable domain is KAGVTQTPRYLIKTRGQQVTLSCSPISGHRSVSWYQQTPGQGLQFLFEYFSETQRNKGNFPGRFSGRQFSNSRSEMNVSTLELGDSALYLCASSTRSEIYGNSPLHFGNGTRLTVT.

The V and J genes are TRBV19 and TRBJ1-2; 11 bases are shared with TRBD1. Germline V lookup: CDR1 LNHDA, CDR2 SQIVND (reference sequence). V trimming: 6 bases; J trimming: 3 bases; junction bases outside the gene matches: 3. The CDR3 contains 14 residues. The CDR3 nucleotides read TGTGCCAGTAGCGGGACAGGGGGGGACTATGGCTACACCTTC. Protein sequence: CASSGTGGDYGYTF.